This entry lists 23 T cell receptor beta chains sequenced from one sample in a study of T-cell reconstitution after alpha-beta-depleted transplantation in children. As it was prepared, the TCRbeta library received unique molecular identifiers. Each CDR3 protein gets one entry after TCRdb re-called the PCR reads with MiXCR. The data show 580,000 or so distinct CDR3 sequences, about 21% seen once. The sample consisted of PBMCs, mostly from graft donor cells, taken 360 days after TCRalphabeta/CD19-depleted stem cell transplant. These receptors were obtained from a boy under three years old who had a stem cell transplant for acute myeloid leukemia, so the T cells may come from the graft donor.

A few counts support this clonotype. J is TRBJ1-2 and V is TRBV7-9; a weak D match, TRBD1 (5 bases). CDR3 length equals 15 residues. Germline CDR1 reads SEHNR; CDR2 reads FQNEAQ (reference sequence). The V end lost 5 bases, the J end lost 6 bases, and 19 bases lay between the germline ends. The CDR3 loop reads CASSAMEPWGDGYTF. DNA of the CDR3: TGTGCCAGCAGCGCAATGGAACCCTGGGGGGATGGCTACACCTTC.

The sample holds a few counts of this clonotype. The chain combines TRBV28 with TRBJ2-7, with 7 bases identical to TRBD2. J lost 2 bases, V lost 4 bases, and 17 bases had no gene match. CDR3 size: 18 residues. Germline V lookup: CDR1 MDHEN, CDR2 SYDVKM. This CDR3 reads CASSSSLSSGAPAYEQYV. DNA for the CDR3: TGTGCCAGCAGTTCCTCCCTCTCCAGCGGGGCCCCAGCCTACGAGCAGTACGTC.

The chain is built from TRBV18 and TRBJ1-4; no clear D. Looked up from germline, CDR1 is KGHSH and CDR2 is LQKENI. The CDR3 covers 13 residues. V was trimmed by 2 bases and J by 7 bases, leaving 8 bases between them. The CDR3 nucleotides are TGTGCCAGCTCACCAGCGAGGGCTGAAAAACTGTTTTTT. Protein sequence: CASSPARAEKLFF. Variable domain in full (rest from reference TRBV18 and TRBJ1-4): NAGVMQNPRHLVRRRGQEARLRCSPMKGHSHVYWYRQLPEEGLKFMVYLQKENIIDESGMPKERFSAEFPKEGPSILRIQQVVRGDSAAYFCASSPARAEKLFFGSGTQLSVL.

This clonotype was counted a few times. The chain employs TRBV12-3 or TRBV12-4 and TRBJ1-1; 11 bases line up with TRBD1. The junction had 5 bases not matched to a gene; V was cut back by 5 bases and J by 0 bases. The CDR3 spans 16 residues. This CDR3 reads CASSPDRGRVNTEAFF. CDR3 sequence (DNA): TGTGCCAGCAGTCCGGACAGGGGGCGCGTGAACACTGAAGCTTTCTTT.

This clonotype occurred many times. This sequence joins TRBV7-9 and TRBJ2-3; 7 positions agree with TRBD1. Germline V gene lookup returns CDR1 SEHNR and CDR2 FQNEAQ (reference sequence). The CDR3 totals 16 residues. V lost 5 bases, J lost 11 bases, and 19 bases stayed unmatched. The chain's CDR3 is CASSPARDSLMMGQYF. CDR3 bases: TGTGCCAGCAGCCCCGCCAGGGACAGCCTTATGATGGGGCAGTATTTT.

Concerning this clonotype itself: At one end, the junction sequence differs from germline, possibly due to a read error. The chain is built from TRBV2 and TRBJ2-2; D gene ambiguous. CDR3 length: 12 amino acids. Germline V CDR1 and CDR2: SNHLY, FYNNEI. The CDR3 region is CASREGTGELFF. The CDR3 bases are TGTGCCAGCAGGGAAGGGACCGGGGAGCTGTTTTTT. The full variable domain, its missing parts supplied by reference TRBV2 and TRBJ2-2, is EPEVTQTPSHQVTQMGQEVILRCVPISNHLYFYWYRQILGQKVEFLVSFYNNEISEKSEIFDDQFSVERPDGSNFTLKIRSTKLEDSAMYFCASREGTGELFFGEGSRLTVL.

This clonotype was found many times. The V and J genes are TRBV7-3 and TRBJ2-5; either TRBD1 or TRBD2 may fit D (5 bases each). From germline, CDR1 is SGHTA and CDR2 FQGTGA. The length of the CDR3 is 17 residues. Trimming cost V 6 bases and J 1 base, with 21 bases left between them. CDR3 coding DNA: TGTGCCAGCAGTCAAGGGTTTGGGGGTCCTCCCCAAGAGACCCAGTACTTC. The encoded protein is CASSQGFGGPPQETQYF. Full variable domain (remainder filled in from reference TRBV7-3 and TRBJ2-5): GAGVSQTPSNKVTEKGKYVELRCDPISGHTALYWYRQSLGQGPEFLIYFQGTGAADDSGLPNDRFFAVRPEGSVSTLKIQRTERGDSAVYLCASSQGFGGPPQETQYFGPGTRLLVL.

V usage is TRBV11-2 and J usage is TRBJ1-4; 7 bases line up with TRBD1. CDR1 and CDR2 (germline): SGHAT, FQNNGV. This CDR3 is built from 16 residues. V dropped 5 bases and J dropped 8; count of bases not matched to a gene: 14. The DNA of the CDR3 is TGTGCCAGCAGCCCCGAACGGACAGGCCTCGGAGAAAAACTGTTTTTT. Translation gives CASSPERTGLGEKLFF.

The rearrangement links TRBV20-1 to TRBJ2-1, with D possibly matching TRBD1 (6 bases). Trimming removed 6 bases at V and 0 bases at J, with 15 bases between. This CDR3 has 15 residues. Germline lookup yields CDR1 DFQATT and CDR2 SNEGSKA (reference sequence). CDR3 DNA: TGCAGTGCAAAGGACAGACAAGGCTCCTACAATGAGCAGTTCTTC. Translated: CSAKDRQGSYNEQFF.

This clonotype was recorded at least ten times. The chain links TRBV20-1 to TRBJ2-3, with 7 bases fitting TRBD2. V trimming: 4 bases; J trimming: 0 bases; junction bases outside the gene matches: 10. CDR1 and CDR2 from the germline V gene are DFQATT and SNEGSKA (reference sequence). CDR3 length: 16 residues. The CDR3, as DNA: TGCAGTGCTATTCCCCCCAGCGGGGCTAGCACAGATACGCAGTATTTT. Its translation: CSAIPPSGASTDTQYF.

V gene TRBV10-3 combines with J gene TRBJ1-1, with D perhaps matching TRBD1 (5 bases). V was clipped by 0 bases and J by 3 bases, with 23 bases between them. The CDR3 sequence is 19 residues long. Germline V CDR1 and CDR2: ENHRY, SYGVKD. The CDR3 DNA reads TGTGCCATCAGTGAGTCTAGTTCTGGGACGGCGGGGGTGGACACTGAAGCTTTCTTT. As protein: CAISESSSGTAGVDTEAFF.

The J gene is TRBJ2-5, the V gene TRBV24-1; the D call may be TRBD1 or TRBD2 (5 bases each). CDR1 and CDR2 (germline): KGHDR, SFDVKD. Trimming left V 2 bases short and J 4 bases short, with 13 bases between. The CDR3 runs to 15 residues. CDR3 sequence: CATSDSRDGGETQYF. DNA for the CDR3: TGTGCCACCAGTGATTCACGGGACGGAGGAGAGACCCAGTACTTC.

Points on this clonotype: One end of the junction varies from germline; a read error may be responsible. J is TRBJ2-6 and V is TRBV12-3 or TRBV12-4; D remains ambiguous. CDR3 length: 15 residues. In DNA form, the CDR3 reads TGTGCCACCAGTGGTTGGGGCTCTGGGGCCAACGTCCTGACTTTC. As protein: CATSGWGSGANVLTF.

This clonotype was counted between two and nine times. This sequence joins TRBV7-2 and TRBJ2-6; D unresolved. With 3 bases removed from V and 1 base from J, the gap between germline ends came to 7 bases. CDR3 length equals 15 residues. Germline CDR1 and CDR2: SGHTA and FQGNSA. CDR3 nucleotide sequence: TGTGCCAGCAGCTTCATCCGATCTGGGGCCAACGTCCTGACTTTC. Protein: CASSFIRSGANVLTF.

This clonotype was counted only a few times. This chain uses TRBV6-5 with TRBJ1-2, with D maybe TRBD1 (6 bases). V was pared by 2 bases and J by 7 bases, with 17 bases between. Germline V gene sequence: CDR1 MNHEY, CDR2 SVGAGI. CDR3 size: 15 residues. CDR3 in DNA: TGTGCCAGCAGTTACGTTTGGCAAGGGGGAAGTGGCTACACCTTC. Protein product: CASSYVWQGGSGYTF.

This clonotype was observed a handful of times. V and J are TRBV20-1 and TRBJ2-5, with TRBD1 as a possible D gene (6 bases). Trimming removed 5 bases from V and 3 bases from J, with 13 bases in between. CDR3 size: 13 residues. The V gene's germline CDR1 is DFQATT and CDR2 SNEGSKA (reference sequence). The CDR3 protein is CSAYQGLEETQYF. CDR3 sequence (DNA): TGCAGTGCTTATCAGGGGTTGGAAGAGACCCAGTACTTC.

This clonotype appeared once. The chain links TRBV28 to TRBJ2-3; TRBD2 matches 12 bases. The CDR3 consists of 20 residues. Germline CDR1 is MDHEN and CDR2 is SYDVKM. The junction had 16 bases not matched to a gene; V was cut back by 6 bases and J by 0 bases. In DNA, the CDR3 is TGTGCCAGCAGACCGTGGGTCCGCGGACTAGCGGGGACTAGCACAGATACGCAGTATTTT. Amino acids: CASRPWVRGLAGTSTDTQYF.

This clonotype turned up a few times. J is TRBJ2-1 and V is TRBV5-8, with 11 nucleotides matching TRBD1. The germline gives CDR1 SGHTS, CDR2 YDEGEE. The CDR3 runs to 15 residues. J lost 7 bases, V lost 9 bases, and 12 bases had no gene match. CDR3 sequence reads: CATSFDGQGANEQFF. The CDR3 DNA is TGTGCCACCTCCTTCGACGGACAGGGGGCTAATGAGCAGTTCTTC.

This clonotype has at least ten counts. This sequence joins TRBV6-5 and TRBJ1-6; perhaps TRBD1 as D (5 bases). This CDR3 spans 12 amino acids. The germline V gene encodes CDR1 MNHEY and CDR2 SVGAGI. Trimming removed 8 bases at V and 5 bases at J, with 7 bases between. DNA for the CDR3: TGTGCCAGCGGGGCAGATAATTCACCCCTCCACTTT. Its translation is CASGADNSPLHF.

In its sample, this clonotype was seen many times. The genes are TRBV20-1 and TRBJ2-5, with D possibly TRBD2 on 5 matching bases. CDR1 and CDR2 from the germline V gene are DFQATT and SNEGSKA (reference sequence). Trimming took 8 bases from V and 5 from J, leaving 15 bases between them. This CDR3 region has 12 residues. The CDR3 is CSYSGSAETQYF. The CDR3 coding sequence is TGCAGTTACTCGGGGAGTGCGGAGACCCAGTACTTC.

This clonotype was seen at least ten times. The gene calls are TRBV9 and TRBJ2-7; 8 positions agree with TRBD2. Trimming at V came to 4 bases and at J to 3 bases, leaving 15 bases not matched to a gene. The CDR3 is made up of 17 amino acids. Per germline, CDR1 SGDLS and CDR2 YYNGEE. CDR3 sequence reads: CASSPMGDSGDNYEQYF. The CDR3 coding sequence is TGTGCCAGCAGCCCCATGGGTGATAGCGGGGATAACTACGAGCAGTACTTC.

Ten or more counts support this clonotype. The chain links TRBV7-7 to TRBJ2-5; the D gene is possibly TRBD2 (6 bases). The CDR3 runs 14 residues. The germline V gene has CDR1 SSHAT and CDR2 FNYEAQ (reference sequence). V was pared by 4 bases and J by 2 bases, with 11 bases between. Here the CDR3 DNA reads TGTGCCAGCAGCTCAGCCGGGACTCAAGAGACCCAGTACTTC. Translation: CASSSAGTQETQYF. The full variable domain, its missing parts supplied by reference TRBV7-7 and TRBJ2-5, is GAGVSQSPRYKVTKRGQDVTLRCDPISSHATLYWYQQALGQGPEFLTYFNYEAQPDKSGLPSDRFSAERPEGSISTLTIQRTEQRDSAMYRCASSSAGTQETQYFGPGTRLLVL.

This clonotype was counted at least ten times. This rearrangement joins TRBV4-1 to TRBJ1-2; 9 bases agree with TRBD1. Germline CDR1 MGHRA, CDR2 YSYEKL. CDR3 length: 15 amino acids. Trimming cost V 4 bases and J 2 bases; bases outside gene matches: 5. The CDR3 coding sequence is TGCGCCAGCAGCCCCACGACAGGGGGGAACTATGGCTACACCTTC. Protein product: CASSPTTGGNYGYTF.